This is a list of T cell receptor beta chains from one sample in a study of cytomegalovirus exposure and HLA in healthy donors. Here immunoSEQ multiplex PCR was the method, and the copy in TCRdb shows in-frame clones only, minus some. The sample carries some 170,000 clones, approximately 90% recorded once. The sequencing sample was made of PBMCs. These receptors all come from a woman aged 25 to 39 in good health and CMV-seronegative. CDR3s include the opening cysteine and the closing phenylalanine or tryptophan. D genes are given only for firm matches. The size field is filled for only some rows; it gives once, few, many or a size class.

J gene,D gene,clone size,V gene,CDR3 protein,CDR3 DNA
TRBJ1-5,TRBD1,once,TRBV9,CASSRTGAGQPQHF,TGTGCCAGCAGCCGGACAGGGGCGGGGCAGCCCCAGCATTTT
TRBJ2-2,NA,NA,TRBV14,CASSQASRMFTGELFF,TGTGCCAGCAGCCAAGCCAGCAGGATGTTCACCGGGGAGCTGTTTTTT
TRBJ1-1,NA,NA,TRBV29-1,CSVVTGGRRAEAFF,TGCAGCGTCGTCACTGGGGGGAGGAGGGCTGAAGCTTTCTTT
TRBJ2-7,TRBD2,NA,TRBV15,CATSRAPAGPYEQYF,TGTGCCACCAGCAGAGCCCCAGCGGGGCCCTACGAGCAGTACTTC
TRBJ2-7,TRBD2,NA,TRBV6-1,CASQPGTSGTYEQYF,TGTGCCAGCCAACCCGGGACTAGCGGGACCTACGAGCAGTACTTC
TRBJ1-6,NA,NA,TRBV29-1,CSVGTEGSPLHF,TGCAGCGTTGGGACAGAAGGATCCCCCCTCCACTTT
TRBJ2-3,NA,NA,TRBV7-7,CASRDLSTDTQYF,TGTGCCAGCCGGGACTTAAGCACAGATACGCAGTATTTT
TRBJ2-7,NA,once,TRBV5-8,CASSLDRYEQYF,TGTGCCAGCAGCTTGGACAGATACGAGCAGTACTTC
TRBJ2-7,TRBD1,NA,TRBV5-1,CASSLGTGGGYEQYF,TGCGCCAGCAGCCTAGGGACAGGGGGCGGCTACGAGCAGTACTTC
TRBJ1-1,TRBD1,NA,TRBV14,CASSRRQGRTEAFF,TGTGCCAGCAGCCGGAGACAGGGTCGGACTGAAGCTTTCTTT
TRBJ1-5,NA,NA,TRBV19,CAGTTGNQPQHF,TGTGCCGGCACAACGGGGAATCAGCCCCAGCATTTT
TRBJ1-4,NA,NA,TRBV6-1,CASSGGLTNEKLFF,TGTGCCAGCAGTGGTGGGCTTACTAATGAAAAACTGTTTTTT
TRBJ2-6,NA,NA,TRBV4-3,CASSQDERAGANVLTF,TGCGCCAGCAGCCAAGATGAGAGGGCTGGGGCCAACGTCCTGACTTTC
TRBJ1-2,TRBD1,NA,TRBV28,CASSLYPGQGAWGYTF,TGTGCCAGCAGTTTATACCCGGGACAGGGGGCGTGGGGCTACACCTTC
TRBJ2-7,TRBD2,NA,TRBV27,CASSLEAGHYEQYF,TGTGCCAGCAGTTTGGAAGCGGGGCACTACGAGCAGTACTTC
TRBJ2-7,TRBD2,NA,TRBV28,CASRASGRVHEQYF,TGTGCCAGCAGGGCTAGCGGGAGGGTCCACGAGCAGTACTTC
TRBJ2-6,NA,NA,TRBV18,CASFTTQAGANVLTF,TGTGCCAGCTTTACCACCCAGGCGGGGGCCAACGTCCTGACTTTC
TRBJ1-1,NA,NA,TRBV10-1,CASSESGGGRTEAFF,TGCGCCAGCAGTGAGTCCGGGGGGGGAAGGACTGAAGCTTTCTTT
TRBJ2-5,TRBD1,NA,TRBV5-6,CASSLGQRGVETQYF,TGTGCCAGCAGCCTGGGACAGCGTGGGGTCGAGACCCAGTACTTC
TRBJ2-3,TRBD2,NA,TRBV30,CAWRRTSGGSTDTQYF,TGTGCCTGGAGAAGGACTAGCGGGGGAAGCACAGATACGCAGTATTTT
TRBJ2-1,TRBD2,NA,TRBV10-3,CAISESGGSSNNEQFF,TGTGCCATCAGTGAGTCGGGCGGGAGTTCCAACAATGAGCAGTTCTTC
TRBJ1-1,NA,few,TRBV27,CASNPGGRGTEAFF,TGTGCCAGCAACCCGGGCGGCCGGGGCACTGAAGCTTTCTTT
TRBJ2-7,TRBD1,NA,TRBV19,CASSDRDRASYEQYF,TGTGCCAGTAGCGACCGGGACAGGGCCTCCTACGAGCAGTACTTC